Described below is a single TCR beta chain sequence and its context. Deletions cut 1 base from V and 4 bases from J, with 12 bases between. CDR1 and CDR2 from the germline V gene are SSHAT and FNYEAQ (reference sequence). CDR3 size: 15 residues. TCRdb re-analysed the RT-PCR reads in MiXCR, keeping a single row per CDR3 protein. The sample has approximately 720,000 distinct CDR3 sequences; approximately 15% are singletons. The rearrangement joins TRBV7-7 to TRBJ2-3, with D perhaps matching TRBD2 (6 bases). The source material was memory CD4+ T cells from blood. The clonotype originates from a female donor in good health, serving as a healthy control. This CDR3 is CASSLGGREADTQYF. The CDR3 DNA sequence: TGTGCCAGCAGCTTAGGTGGCAGGGAGGCAGATACGCAGTATTTT.